What follows are 6 T cell receptor beta chains derived from one specimen sequenced in a study of sequential checkpoint blockade in melanoma. The repertoire was sequenced with immunoSEQ multiplex PCR; TCRdb's copy has only in-frame clones and lacks some. The profile shows approximately 23,000 clones, 75% to 90% of them singletons. Noted treatment: randomized to nivolumab then ipilimumab (arm A) or the reverse (arm B). The starting material was CD8+ T cells sorted from blood (inferred from file names), obtained from a patient given nivolumab and ipilimumab in sequence. Source of these receptors: a human donor with melanoma.

V and J are TRBV19 and TRBJ2-1, with 7 bases matching TRBD2. Germline V gene sequence: CDR1 LNHDA, CDR2 SQIVND (reference sequence). The CDR3 length is 15 residues. V shed 7 bases and J 0 bases; nucleotides not matched to a gene: 6. The CDR3 protein is CASIGAGSSYNEQFF. CDR3 nucleotides: TGTGCCAGTATTGGAGCGGGAAGCTCCTACAATGAGCAGTTCTTC.

The chain combines TRBV6-5 with TRBJ2-5; no clear D. Deletions cut 2 bases from V and 4 bases from J, with 14 bases between. The germline gives CDR1 MNHEY, CDR2 SVGAGI. This CDR3 contains 15 residues. CDR3 in amino acids: CASSYVFGLRETQYF. DNA for the CDR3: TGTGCCAGCAGTTACGTATTTGGCCTCCGAGAGACCCAGTACTTC.

The chain recombines TRBV18 with TRBJ2-2; tentatively, D is TRBD1 (5 bases). This CDR3 comprises 19 residues. From germline, CDR1 is KGHSH and CDR2 LQKENI. V lost 2 bases to trimming and J lost 5 bases, with 24 bases between them. The CDR3 loop reads CASSPSGGAAILGTGELFF. CDR3 DNA sequence: TGTGCCAGCTCACCAAGTGGTGGGGCCGCAATCCTGGGTACCGGGGAGCTGTTTTTT. The whole variable domain, filled in from reference TRBV18 and TRBJ2-2, reads NAGVMQNPRHLVRRRGQEARLRCSPMKGHSHVYWYRQLPEEGLKFMVYLQKENIIDESGMPKERFSAEFPKEGPSILRIQQVVRGDSAAYFCASSPSGGAAILGTGELFFGEGSRLTVL.

The J gene is TRBJ2-1, the V gene TRBV18; TRBD1 is a possible D gene (6 bases). Germline loops: CDR1 KGHSH, CDR2 LQKENI. This CDR3 spans 15 amino acids. Trimming removed 4 bases from V and 1 base from J, with 11 bases in between. This CDR3 reads CASSLTGNSYNEQFF. Here the CDR3 DNA reads TGTGCCAGCTCACTCACAGGGAATTCCTACAATGAGCAGTTCTTC. The variable domain in full, completed from reference TRBV18 and TRBJ2-1, reads NAGVMQNPRHLVRRRGQEARLRCSPMKGHSHVYWYRQLPEEGLKFMVYLQKENIIDESGMPKERFSAEFPKEGPSILRIQQVVRGDSAAYFCASSLTGNSYNEQFFGPGTRLTVL.

The V and J genes are TRBV5-6 and TRBJ1-4; weak D call: TRBD1 (5 bases). Germline V gene data show CDR1 as SGHDT and CDR2 as YYEEEE. CDR3 size: 12 residues. V was trimmed by 3 bases and J by 6 bases, leaving 6 bases between them. CDR3 coding DNA: TGTGCCAGCAGCTGGGGCGATGAAAAACTGTTTTTT. Amino acids: CASSWGDEKLFF.

The chain couples TRBV28 to TRBJ2-1, with 8 bases aligning to TRBD1. The CDR3 sequence is 15 residues long. V shed 5 bases and J 8 bases; nucleotides not matched to a gene: 11. Looked up from germline, CDR1 is MDHEN and CDR2 is SYDVKM. CDR3 residues: CASSLGTGWVDEQFF. The CDR3, as DNA: TGTGCCAGCAGTCTCGGGACAGGTTGGGTGGATGAGCAGTTCTTC. The complete variable domain, with remaining parts taken from reference TRBV28 and TRBJ2-1, reads DVKVTQSSRYLVKRTGEKVFLECVQDMDHENMFWYRQDPGLGLRLIYFSYDVKMKEKGDIPEGYSVSREKKERFSLILESASTNQTSMYLCASSLGTGWVDEQFFGPGTRLTVL.